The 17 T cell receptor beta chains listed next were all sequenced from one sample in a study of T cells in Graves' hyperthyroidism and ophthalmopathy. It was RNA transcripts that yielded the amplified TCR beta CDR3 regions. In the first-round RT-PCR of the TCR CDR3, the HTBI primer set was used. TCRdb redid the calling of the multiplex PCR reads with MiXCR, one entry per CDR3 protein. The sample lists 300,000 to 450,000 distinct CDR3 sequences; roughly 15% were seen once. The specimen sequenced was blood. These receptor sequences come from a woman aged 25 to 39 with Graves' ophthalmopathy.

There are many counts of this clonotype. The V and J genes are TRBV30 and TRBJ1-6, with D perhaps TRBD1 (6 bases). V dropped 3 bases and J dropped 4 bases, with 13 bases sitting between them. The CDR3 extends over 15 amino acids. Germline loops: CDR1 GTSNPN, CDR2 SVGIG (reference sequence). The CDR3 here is CAWRAQGQYNSPLHF. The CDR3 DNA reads TGTGCCTGGAGAGCACAGGGTCAATATAATTCACCCCTCCACTTT.

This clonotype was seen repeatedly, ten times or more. CDR3 residues: CASSLEGRETQYF. CDR3 DNA: TGTGCCAGCAGCTTAGAGGGACGGGAGACCCAGTACTTC. The V gene is TRBV7-8, the J gene TRBJ2-5, with D perhaps TRBD1 or TRBD2 (5 bases each). CDR3 length equals 13 residues. CDR1 and CDR2 (germline): SGHVS, FQNEAQ. V lost 1 base, J lost 5 bases, and 8 bases lay in between. The full variable domain, in which reference TRBV7-8 and TRBJ2-5 provide the parts outside the CDR3, is GAGVSQSPRYKVAKRGQDVALRCDPISGHVSLFWYQQALGQGPEFLTYFQNEAQLDKSGLPSDRFFAERPEGSVSTLKIQRTQQEDSAVYLCASSLEGRETQYFGPGTRLLVL.

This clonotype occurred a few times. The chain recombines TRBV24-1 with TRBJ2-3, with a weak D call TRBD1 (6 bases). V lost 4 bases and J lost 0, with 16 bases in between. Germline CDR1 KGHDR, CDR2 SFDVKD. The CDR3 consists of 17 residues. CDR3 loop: CATSEIGQHRSTDTQYF. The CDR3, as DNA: TGTGCCACCAGTGAGATAGGACAGCATAGAAGCACAGATACGCAGTATTTT.

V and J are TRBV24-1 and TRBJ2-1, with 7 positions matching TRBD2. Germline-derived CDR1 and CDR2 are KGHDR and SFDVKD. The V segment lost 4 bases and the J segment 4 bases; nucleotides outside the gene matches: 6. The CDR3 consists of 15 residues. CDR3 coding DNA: TGTGCCACCAGTGACCTAGCGGACGGTTACAATGAGCAGTTCTTC. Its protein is CATSDLADGYNEQFF.

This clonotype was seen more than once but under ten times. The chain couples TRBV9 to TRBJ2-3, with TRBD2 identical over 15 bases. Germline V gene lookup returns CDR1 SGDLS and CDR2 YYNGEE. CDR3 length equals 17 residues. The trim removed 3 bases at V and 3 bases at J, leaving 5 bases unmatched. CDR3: CASSARGTSGGTDTQYF. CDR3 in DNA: TGTGCCAGCAGCGCCAGGGGGACTAGCGGGGGGACAGATACGCAGTATTTT.

CDR3 residues: CASSVGVLDQPQHF. In DNA, the CDR3 is TGTGCCAGCAGCGTAGGTGTTTTGGATCAGCCCCAGCATTTT. The rearrangement joins TRBV9 to TRBJ1-5; unclear D gene. With 0 bases removed from V and 5 bases from J, the gap between germline ends came to 9 bases. This CDR3 is 14 amino acids long. Looked up from germline, CDR1 is SGDLS and CDR2 is YYNGEE.

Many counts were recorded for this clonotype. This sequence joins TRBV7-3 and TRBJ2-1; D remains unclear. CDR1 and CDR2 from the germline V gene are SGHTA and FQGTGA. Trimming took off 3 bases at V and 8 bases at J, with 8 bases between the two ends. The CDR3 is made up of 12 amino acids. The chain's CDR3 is CASSFIKDEQFF. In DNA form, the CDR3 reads TGTGCCAGCAGCTTCATAAAAGATGAGCAGTTCTTC.

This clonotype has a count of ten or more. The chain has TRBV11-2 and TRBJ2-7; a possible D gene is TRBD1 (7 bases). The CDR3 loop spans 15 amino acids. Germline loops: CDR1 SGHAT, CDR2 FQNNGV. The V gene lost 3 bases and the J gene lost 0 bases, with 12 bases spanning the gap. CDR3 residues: CASSLTGTHSYEQYF. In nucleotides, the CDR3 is TGTGCCAGCAGCTTGACAGGGACTCACTCCTACGAGCAGTACTTC. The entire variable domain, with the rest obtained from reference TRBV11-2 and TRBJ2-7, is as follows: EAGVAQSPRYKIIEKRQSVAFWCNPISGHATLYWYQQILGQGPKLLIQFQNNGVVDDSQLPKDRFSAERLKGVDSTLKIQPAKLEDSAVYLCASSLTGTHSYEQYFGPGTRLTVT.

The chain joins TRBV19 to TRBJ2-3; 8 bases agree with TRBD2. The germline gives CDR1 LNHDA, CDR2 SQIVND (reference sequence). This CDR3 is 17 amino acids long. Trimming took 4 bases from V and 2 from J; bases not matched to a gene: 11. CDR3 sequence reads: CASSKGGSGRTTDTQYF. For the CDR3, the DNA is TGTGCCAGTAGTAAGGGAGGGAGCGGGAGAACCACAGATACGCAGTATTTT.

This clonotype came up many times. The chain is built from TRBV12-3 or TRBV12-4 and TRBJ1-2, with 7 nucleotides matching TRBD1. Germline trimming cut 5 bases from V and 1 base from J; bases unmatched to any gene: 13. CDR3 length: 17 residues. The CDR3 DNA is TGTGCCAGCAGTCCCCTCATACCGGGACAGAGTAACTATGGCTACACCTTC. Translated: CASSPLIPGQSNYGYTF.

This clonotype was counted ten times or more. The CDR3 loop reads CASSAQGQGATEAFF. In nucleotides, the CDR3 is TGTGCCAGCAGTGCCCAAGGACAGGGGGCCACTGAAGCTTTCTTT. The chain combines TRBV12-3 or TRBV12-4 with TRBJ1-1; 11 bases map to TRBD1. The CDR3 sequence is 15 residues long. Losses at the gene ends were 5 bases for V and 4 bases for J; bases not matched to a gene: 6.

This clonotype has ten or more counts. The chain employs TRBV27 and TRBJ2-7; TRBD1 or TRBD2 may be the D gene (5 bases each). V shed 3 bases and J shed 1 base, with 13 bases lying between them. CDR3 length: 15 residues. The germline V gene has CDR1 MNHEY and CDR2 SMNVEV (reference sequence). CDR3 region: CASSFGKGTSYEQYF. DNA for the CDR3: TGTGCCAGCAGTTTTGGGAAAGGGACGTCCTACGAGCAGTACTTC.

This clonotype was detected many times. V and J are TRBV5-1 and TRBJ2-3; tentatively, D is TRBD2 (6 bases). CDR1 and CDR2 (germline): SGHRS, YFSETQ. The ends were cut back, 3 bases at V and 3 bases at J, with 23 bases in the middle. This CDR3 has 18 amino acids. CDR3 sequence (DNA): TGCGCCAGCAGCTCCCCCCCACGGGGGTCCAGGTTTACAGATACGCAGTATTTT. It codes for CASSSPPRGSRFTDTQYF.

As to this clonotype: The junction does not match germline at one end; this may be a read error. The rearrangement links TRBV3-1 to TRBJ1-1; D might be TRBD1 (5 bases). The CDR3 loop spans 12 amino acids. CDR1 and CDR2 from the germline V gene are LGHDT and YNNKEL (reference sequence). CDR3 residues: CASSQLDTEPFF. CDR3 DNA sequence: TGTGCCAGCAGCCAGCTGGACACTGAACCTTTCTTT.

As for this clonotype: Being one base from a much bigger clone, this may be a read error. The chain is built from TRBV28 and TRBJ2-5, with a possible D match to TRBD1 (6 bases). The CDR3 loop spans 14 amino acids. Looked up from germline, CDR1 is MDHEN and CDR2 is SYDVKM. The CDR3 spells CSSSFQGWLETQYF. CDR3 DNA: TGTTCCAGCAGTTTTCAGGGGTGGCTAGAGACCCAGTACTTC.

CDR3: CASSFGDFVGGRNTEAFF. In nucleotides, the CDR3 is TGTGCCAGCAGTTTTGGGGATTTCGTGGGGGGCCGGAACACTGAAGCTTTCTTT. The rearrangement joins TRBV28 to TRBJ1-1, with D possibly being TRBD1 (6 bases). Germline-derived CDR1 and CDR2 are MDHEN and SYDVKM. The CDR3 has 18 amino acids. V lost 3 bases to trimming and J lost 1 base, with 21 bases between them.

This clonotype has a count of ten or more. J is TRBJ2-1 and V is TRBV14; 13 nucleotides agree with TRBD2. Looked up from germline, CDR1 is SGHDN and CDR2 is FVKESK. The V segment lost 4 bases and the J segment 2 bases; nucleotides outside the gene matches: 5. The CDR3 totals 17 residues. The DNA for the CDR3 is TGTGCCAGCAGCCCCCGACTAGCGGGGGGCGCCTACAATGAGCAGTTCTTC. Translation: CASSPRLAGGAYNEQFF.